The source of this T cell receptor beta chain is a study of T cell changes during pregnancy in multiple sclerosis. Using immunoSEQ multiplex PCR, the repertoire was profiled, and TCRdb retains in-frame clones only, with some absent. The sample carries roughly 90,000 clones, approximately 90% recorded once. The length of the CDR3 is 14 residues. Germline V gene sequence: CDR1 MNHNY, CDR2 SVGAGI (reference sequence). V shed 1 base and J shed 6 bases, with 10 bases lying between them. The chain carries TRBV6-6 and TRBJ2-1; D uncertain. Sequences were derived from peripheral blood, sampled in the first trimester of pregnancy. The sequence was obtained from a female donor in good health, enrolled as a control in a pregnancy study. CDR3 loop: CASSYLSSGNEQFF. The CDR3 DNA sequence: TGTGCCAGCAGTTACTTAAGTTCGGGCAATGAGCAGTTCTTC.